Listed below are T cell receptor beta chains from one sample, sequenced in a study of T cells in Graves' hyperthyroidism and ophthalmopathy. One entry per CDR3 protein results from TCRdb running MiXCR on the multiplex PCR reads. The sample comprises hundreds of thousands of distinct CDR3 sequences, less than 25% of which are singletons, and about 35% rests with the top ten. Sequencing was done on a sample of blood. The receptor source for this set is a man aged 25 to 40 with Graves' ophthalmopathy. Each CDR3 is given with its conserved first and last residue. A D gene is named only where the DNA matches it firmly. Size is omitted from some rows. Given values are once, few, many or a class for expanded clones.

D gene: -
J gene: TRBJ2-1
CDR3 length: 13
clone size: many
V gene: TRBV7-9
CDR3 protein: CASLPFGIDEQFF
CDR3 DNA: TGTGCCAGCCTTCCCTTCGGGATCGACGAGCAGTTCTTC

D gene: -
J gene: TRBJ2-1
CDR3 length: 14
clone size: -
V gene: TRBV4-2
CDR3 protein: CASSQLSPNNEQFF
CDR3 DNA: TGTGCCAGCAGCCAACTGTCCCCGAACAATGAGCAGTTCTTC

D gene: -
J gene: TRBJ2-7
CDR3 length: 14
clone size: -
V gene: TRBV12-5
CDR3 protein: CASGPRDTAYEQYF
CDR3 DNA: TGTGCTAGTGGTCCACGGGACACGGCCTACGAGCAGTACTTC

D gene: -
J gene: TRBJ2-3
CDR3 length: 19
clone size: -
V gene: TRBV15
CDR3 protein: CATSRTLPLRALHTDTQYF
CDR3 DNA: TGTGCCACCAGCAGAACCTTACCCCTCAGGGCGCTCCACACAGATACGCAGTATTTT

D gene: -
J gene: TRBJ1-2
CDR3 length: 11
clone size: -
V gene: TRBV29-1
CDR3 protein: CSVEVRKSYTF
CDR3 DNA: TGCAGCGTTGAAGTCCGGAAGAGCTACACCTTC

D gene: -
J gene: TRBJ2-2
CDR3 length: 15
clone size: -
V gene: TRBV30
CDR3 protein: CAWSRGSGNTGELFF
CDR3 DNA: TGTGCCTGGAGCCGGGGTAGCGGGAACACCGGGGAGCTGTTTTTT

D gene: -
J gene: TRBJ2-3
CDR3 length: 19
clone size: -
V gene: TRBV2
CDR3 protein: CASSPMTAGQAHSTDTQYF
CDR3 DNA: TGTGCCAGCAGCCCAATGACGGCGGGGCAGGCCCATAGCACAGATACGCAGTATTTT

D gene: -
J gene: TRBJ2-7
CDR3 length: 16
clone size: -
V gene: TRBV6-2/TRBV6-3
CDR3 protein: CASSLIPGTGIYEQYF
CDR3 DNA: TGTGCCAGCAGCCTGATCCCCGGGACTGGCATCTACGAGCAGTACTTC

D gene: -
J gene: TRBJ2-4
CDR3 length: 17
clone size: few
V gene: TRBV4-3
CDR3 protein: CASSQAFVGGSKNIQYF
CDR3 DNA: TGCGCCAGCAGCCAAGCATTTGTTGGGGGATCGAAAAACATTCAGTACTTC

D gene: -
J gene: TRBJ2-2
CDR3 length: 17
clone size: -
V gene: TRBV4-2
CDR3 protein: CASSQDLLSSYSGELFF
CDR3 DNA: TGTGCCAGCAGCCAAGATCTTTTATCTAGCTACTCCGGGGAGCTGTTTTTT

D gene: -
J gene: TRBJ2-7
CDR3 length: 15
clone size: -
V gene: TRBV6-1
CDR3 protein: CASSIGTRNSVEQYF
CDR3 DNA: TGTGCCAGCAGTATAGGAACTAGGAACTCCGTCGAGCAGTACTTC

D gene: TRBD1
J gene: TRBJ2-7
CDR3 length: 15
clone size: -
V gene: TRBV24-1
CDR3 protein: CATSPTGTGSYEQYF
CDR3 DNA: TGTGCCACCAGTCCTACCGGGACAGGATCCTACGAGCAGTACTTC

D gene: -
J gene: TRBJ1-4
CDR3 length: 14
clone size: -
V gene: TRBV4-1
CDR3 protein: CASSPWDGNEKLFF
CDR3 DNA: TGCGCCAGCAGCCCCTGGGACGGTAACGAAAAACTGTTTTTT

D gene: -
J gene: TRBJ1-1
CDR3 length: 15
clone size: -
V gene: TRBV4-1
CDR3 protein: CASSPSIGLNTEAFF
CDR3 DNA: TGCGCCAGCAGCCCCTCGATAGGGTTGAACACTGAAGCTTTCTTT

D gene: TRBD1
J gene: TRBJ2-7
CDR3 length: 16
clone size: -
V gene: TRBV28
CDR3 protein: CASSGPRGTGLGEQYF
CDR3 DNA: TGTGCCAGCAGTGGGCCTCGGGGGACAGGTCTGGGCGAGCAGTACTTC

D gene: -
J gene: TRBJ2-7
CDR3 length: 15
clone size: many
V gene: TRBV3-1
CDR3 protein: CASSQDGGSSYEQYF
CDR3 DNA: TGTGCCAGCAGCCAAGATGGAGGCAGCTCCTACGAGCAGTACTTC

D gene: TRBD2
J gene: TRBJ2-1
CDR3 length: 18
clone size: few
V gene: TRBV3-1
CDR3 protein: CASSPPPGTSEKYNEQFF
CDR3 DNA: TGTGCCAGCAGCCCTCCCCCCGGGACTAGCGAAAAGTACAATGAGCAGTTCTTC

D gene: TRBD1
J gene: TRBJ2-2
CDR3 length: 17
clone size: -
V gene: TRBV9
CDR3 protein: CASSVARTGGITGELFF
CDR3 DNA: TGTGCCAGCAGCGTAGCCCGGACAGGGGGCATCACCGGGGAGCTGTTTTTT

D gene: -
J gene: TRBJ2-5
CDR3 length: 13
clone size: few
V gene: TRBV6-1
CDR3 protein: CASSPSSAETQYF
CDR3 DNA: TGTGCCAGCAGCCCGAGTAGCGCTGAGACCCAGTACTTC

D gene: -
J gene: TRBJ1-4
CDR3 length: 14
clone size: -
V gene: TRBV6-1
CDR3 protein: CASSVRDASEKLFF
CDR3 DNA: TGTGCCAGCAGCGTCCGGGACGCGAGTGAAAAACTGTTTTTT

D gene: -
J gene: TRBJ1-6
CDR3 length: 14
clone size: -
V gene: TRBV28
CDR3 protein: CASSLLSSNSPLHF
CDR3 DNA: TGTGCCAGCAGCCTGCTGAGCTCAAATTCACCCCTCCACTTT

D gene: -
J gene: TRBJ1-5
CDR3 length: 17
clone size: -
V gene: TRBV7-8
CDR3 protein: CASSLKLSRQLNQPQHF
CDR3 DNA: TGTGCCAGCAGCTTAAAGCTTTCTCGACAGCTAAATCAGCCCCAGCATTTT

D gene: -
J gene: TRBJ2-1
CDR3 length: 16
clone size: few
V gene: TRBV5-6
CDR3 protein: CASSSLGRSSYNEQFF
CDR3 DNA: TGTGCCAGCAGCTCTCTGGGTCGTAGCTCCTACAATGAGCAGTTCTTC

D gene: -
J gene: TRBJ2-6
CDR3 length: 13
clone size: -
V gene: TRBV20-1
CDR3 protein: CSARAPGANVLTF
CDR3 DNA: TGCAGTGCTAGAGCGCCTGGGGCCAACGTCCTGACTTTC

D gene: -
J gene: TRBJ1-4
CDR3 length: 15
clone size: few
V gene: TRBV9
CDR3 protein: CASSAQGYGAEKLFF
CDR3 DNA: TGTGCCAGCAGCGCACAGGGATACGGAGCGGAAAAACTGTTTTTT

D gene: TRBD1
J gene: TRBJ2-1
CDR3 length: 15
clone size: -
V gene: TRBV6-2/TRBV6-3
CDR3 protein: CASSYDRVSNNEQFF
CDR3 DNA: TGTGCCAGCAGTTATGACAGGGTTTCTAACAATGAGCAGTTCTTC

D gene: TRBD1
J gene: TRBJ2-7
CDR3 length: 14
clone size: many
V gene: TRBV27
CDR3 protein: CASSFRQGPDEQYF
CDR3 DNA: TGTGCCAGCAGTTTTCGACAGGGTCCTGACGAGCAGTACTTC

D gene: -
J gene: TRBJ2-6
CDR3 length: 16
clone size: -
V gene: TRBV28
CDR3 protein: CASSLTFGSGANVLTF
CDR3 DNA: TGTGCCAGCAGTTTAACCTTTGGCTCTGGGGCCAACGTCCTGACTTTC

D gene: TRBD2
J gene: TRBJ2-3
CDR3 length: 15
clone size: -
V gene: TRBV20-1
CDR3 protein: CSARRTSGLTDTQYF
CDR3 DNA: TGCAGTGCTAGACGTACTAGCGGCCTCACAGATACGCAGTATTTT

D gene: -
J gene: TRBJ2-3
CDR3 length: 16
clone size: many
V gene: TRBV28
CDR3 protein: CASSLSGAGSTDTQYF
CDR3 DNA: TGTGCCAGCAGTTTGAGCGGTGCAGGTAGCACAGATACGCAGTATTTT

D gene: -
J gene: TRBJ1-2
CDR3 length: 11
clone size: -
V gene: TRBV28
CDR3 protein: CASGELYGYTF
CDR3 DNA: TGTGCCAGCGGGGAACTCTATGGCTACACCTTC

D gene: -
J gene: TRBJ2-3
CDR3 length: 16
clone size: -
V gene: TRBV6-1
CDR3 protein: CASSEGALGGTDTQYF
CDR3 DNA: TGTGCCAGCAGTGAAGGGGCCCTGGGGGGCACAGATACGCAGTATTTT

D gene: -
J gene: TRBJ2-1
CDR3 length: 14
clone size: -
V gene: TRBV25-1
CDR3 protein: CASSELGGLYEQFF
CDR3 DNA: TGTGCCAGCAGTGAATTGGGGGGCTTGTATGAGCAGTTCTTC

D gene: -
J gene: TRBJ2-2
CDR3 length: 15
clone size: -
V gene: TRBV7-2
CDR3 protein: CASSLREGGVGELFF
CDR3 DNA: TGTGCCAGCAGCTTAAGGGAAGGAGGGGTCGGGGAGCTGTTTTTT

D gene: TRBD2
J gene: TRBJ2-7
CDR3 length: 18
clone size: -
V gene: TRBV4-1
CDR3 protein: CASSQEPQDQRGTYEQYF
CDR3 DNA: TGCGCCAGCAGCCAAGAACCTCAGGACCAGCGGGGGACCTACGAGCAGTACTTC

D gene: -
J gene: TRBJ2-7
CDR3 length: 12
clone size: many
V gene: TRBV11-2
CDR3 protein: CASSQANEEQYF
CDR3 DNA: TGTGCCAGCAGCCAGGCAAACGAGGAGCAGTACTTC

D gene: TRBD1
J gene: TRBJ2-3
CDR3 length: 16
clone size: few
V gene: TRBV5-4
CDR3 protein: CASSSKPTGGADTQYF
CDR3 DNA: TGTGCCAGCAGCTCAAAACCTACAGGGGGCGCAGATACGCAGTATTTT

D gene: TRBD2
J gene: TRBJ2-1
CDR3 length: 14
clone size: many
V gene: TRBV30
CDR3 protein: CAWSPTTSGRTQFF
CDR3 DNA: TGTGCCTGGAGTCCAACCACTAGCGGGAGGACGCAGTTCTTC

D gene: -
J gene: TRBJ1-1
CDR3 length: 13
clone size: -
V gene: TRBV27
CDR3 protein: CASSLSRTGEAFF
CDR3 DNA: TGTGCCAGCAGTTTATCGAGGACGGGAGAAGCTTTCTTT

D gene: -
J gene: TRBJ1-5
CDR3 length: 17
clone size: -
V gene: TRBV6-1
CDR3 protein: CASSFRGGQGGNQPQHF
CDR3 DNA: TGTGCCAGCAGCTTCCGAGGGGGGCAGGGAGGCAATCAGCCCCAGCATTTT

D gene: -
J gene: TRBJ2-3
CDR3 length: 18
clone size: -
V gene: TRBV6-5
CDR3 protein: CASSYSAGAFLSTDTQYF
CDR3 DNA: TGTGCCAGCAGTTACTCGGCAGGGGCCTTCCTTAGCACAGATACGCAGTATTTT

D gene: -
J gene: TRBJ1-2
CDR3 length: 14
clone size: few
V gene: TRBV5-1
CDR3 protein: CASSPGMSDYGYTF
CDR3 DNA: TGCGCCAGCAGCCCAGGGATGTCGGACTATGGCTACACCTTC

D gene: TRBD2
J gene: TRBJ2-1
CDR3 length: 17
clone size: few
V gene: TRBV5-1
CDR3 protein: CASHRTSGRAPYNEQFF
CDR3 DNA: TGCGCCAGCCACCGGACTAGCGGGAGAGCCCCCTACAATGAGCAGTTCTTC

D gene: -
J gene: TRBJ2-1
CDR3 length: 12
clone size: few
V gene: TRBV6-1
CDR3 protein: CASGLAAGVKFF
CDR3 DNA: TGTGCCAGCGGTTTGGCGGCAGGAGTAAAGTTCTTC

D gene: -
J gene: TRBJ2-3
CDR3 length: 15
clone size: many
V gene: TRBV6-6
CDR3 protein: CASSYSWTSTDTQYF
CDR3 DNA: TGTGCCAGCAGTTACTCGTGGACTAGCACAGATACGCAGTATTTT

D gene: -
J gene: TRBJ2-6
CDR3 length: 19
clone size: -
V gene: TRBV30
CDR3 protein: CAWSKAQRSPPTGANVLTF
CDR3 DNA: TGTGCCTGGAGTAAGGCCCAGCGGAGTCCCCCCACTGGGGCCAACGTCCTGACTTTC

D gene: -
J gene: TRBJ1-2
CDR3 length: 13
clone size: many
V gene: TRBV10-3
CDR3 protein: CAISETPTGGYTF
CDR3 DNA: TGTGCCATCAGTGAGACTCCGACAGGCGGCTACACCTTC

D gene: -
J gene: TRBJ2-5
CDR3 length: 12
clone size: few
V gene: TRBV3-1
CDR3 protein: CASSQARLPKYF
CDR3 DNA: TGTGCCAGCAGCCAAGCTAGACTACCGAAGTACTTC

D gene: TRBD1
J gene: TRBJ2-7
CDR3 length: 13
clone size: many
V gene: TRBV6-6
CDR3 protein: CASSYDRVYEQYF
CDR3 DNA: TGTGCCAGCAGTTACGACAGGGTCTACGAGCAGTACTTC

D gene: -
J gene: TRBJ2-3
CDR3 length: 18
clone size: once
V gene: TRBV7-9
CDR3 protein: CASSLPKAGWGSTDTQYF
CDR3 DNA: TGTGCCAGCAGCTTACCCAAAGCAGGGTGGGGGAGCACAGATACGCAGTATTTT